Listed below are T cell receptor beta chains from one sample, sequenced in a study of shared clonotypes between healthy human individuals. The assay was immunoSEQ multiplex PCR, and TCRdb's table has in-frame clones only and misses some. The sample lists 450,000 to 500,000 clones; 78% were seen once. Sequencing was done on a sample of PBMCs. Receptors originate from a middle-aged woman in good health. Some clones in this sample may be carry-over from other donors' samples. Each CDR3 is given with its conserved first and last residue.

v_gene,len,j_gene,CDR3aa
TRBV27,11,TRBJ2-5,CASTPQETQYF
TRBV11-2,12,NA,CASSVDRDEQYF
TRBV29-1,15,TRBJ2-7,CSVEGGGTGTYEQYF
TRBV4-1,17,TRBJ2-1,CASSQDRARSSYNEQFF
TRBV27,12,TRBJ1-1,CASRDRYTEAFF
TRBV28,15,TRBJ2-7,CASSLVPGDSYEQYF
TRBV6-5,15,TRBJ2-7,CASSYPTGGGYEQYF
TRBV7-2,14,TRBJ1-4,CASSRGALNEKLFF
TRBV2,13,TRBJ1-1,CASSVTVNTEAFF
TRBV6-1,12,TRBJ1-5,CASRLSNQPQHF
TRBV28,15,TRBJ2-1,CASTRPGTVYNEQFF
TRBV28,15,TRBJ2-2,CASSFIGHRAGELFF
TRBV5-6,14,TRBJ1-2,CASTRGRGFSGYTF
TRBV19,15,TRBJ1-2,CASSIVAGGDYGYTF
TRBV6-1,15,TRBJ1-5,CASSDLIWSNQPQHF
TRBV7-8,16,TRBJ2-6,CASSLDRVPGANVLTF
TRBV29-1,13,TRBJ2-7,CSAGTSGSDEQYF
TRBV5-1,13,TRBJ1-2,CATRQDSNYGYTF